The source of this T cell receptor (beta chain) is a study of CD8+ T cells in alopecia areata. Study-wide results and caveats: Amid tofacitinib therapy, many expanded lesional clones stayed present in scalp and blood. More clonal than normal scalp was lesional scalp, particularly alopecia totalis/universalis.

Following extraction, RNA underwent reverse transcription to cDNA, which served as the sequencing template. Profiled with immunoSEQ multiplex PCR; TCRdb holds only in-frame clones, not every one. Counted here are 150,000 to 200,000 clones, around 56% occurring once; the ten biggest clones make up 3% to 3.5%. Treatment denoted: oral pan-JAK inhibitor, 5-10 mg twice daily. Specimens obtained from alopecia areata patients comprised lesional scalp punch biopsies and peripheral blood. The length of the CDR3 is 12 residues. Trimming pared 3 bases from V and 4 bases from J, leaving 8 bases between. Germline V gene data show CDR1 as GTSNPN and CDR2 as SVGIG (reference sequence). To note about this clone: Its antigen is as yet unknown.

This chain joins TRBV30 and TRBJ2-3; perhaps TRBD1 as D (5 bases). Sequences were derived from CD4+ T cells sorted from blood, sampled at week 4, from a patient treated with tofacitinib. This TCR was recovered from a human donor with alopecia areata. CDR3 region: CAWRGVPDTQYF. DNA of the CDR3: TGTGCCTGGAGAGGGGTCCCAGATACGCAGTATTTT. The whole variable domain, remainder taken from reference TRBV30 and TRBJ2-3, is SQTIHQWPATLVQPVGSPLSLECTVEGTSNPNLYWYRQAAGRGLQLLFYSVGIGQISSEVPQNLSASRPQDRQFILSSKKLLLSDSGFYLCAWRGVPDTQYFGPGTRLTVL.